The sequence of this T cell receptor (beta chain) was determined in a study of cytomegalovirus exposure and HLA in healthy donors. It was with 60 Vbeta and 13 Jbeta primers that the PCR ran. The repertoire was sequenced with immunoSEQ multiplex PCR; TCRdb's copy has only in-frame clones and lacks some. Among about 65,000 clones listed, approximately 60% were seen once. The CDR3 covers 13 residues. Trimming shortened V by 9 bases and J by 1 base, and 10 bases separated the two germline ends. CDR1 is MDHEN and CDR2 is SYDVKM in the germline V gene. A few counts support this clone. This chain joins TRBV28 and TRBJ2-1, with a weak D call TRBD1 (5 bases). The sequenced material came from PBMCs. The receptor was derived from a man under 40 in good health and CMV-seronegative. CDR3 residues: CASNRQSYNEQFF. CDR3 in DNA: TGTGCCAGTAACAGGCAATCCTACAATGAGCAGTTCTTC.